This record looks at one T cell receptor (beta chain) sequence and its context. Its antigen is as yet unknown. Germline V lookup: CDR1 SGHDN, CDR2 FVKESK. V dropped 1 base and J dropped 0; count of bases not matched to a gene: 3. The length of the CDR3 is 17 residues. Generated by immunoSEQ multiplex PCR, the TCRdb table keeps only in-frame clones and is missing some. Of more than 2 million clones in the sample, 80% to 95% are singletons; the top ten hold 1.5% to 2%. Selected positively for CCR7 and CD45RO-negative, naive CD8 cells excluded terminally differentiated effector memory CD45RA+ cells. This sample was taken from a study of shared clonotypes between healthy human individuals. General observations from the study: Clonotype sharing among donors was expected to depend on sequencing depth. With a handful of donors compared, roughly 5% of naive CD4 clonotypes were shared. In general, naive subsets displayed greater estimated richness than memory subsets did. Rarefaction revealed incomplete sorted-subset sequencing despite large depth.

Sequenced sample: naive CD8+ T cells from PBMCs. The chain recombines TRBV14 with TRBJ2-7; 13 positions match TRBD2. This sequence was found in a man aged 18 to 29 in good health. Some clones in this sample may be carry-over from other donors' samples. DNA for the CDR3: TGTGCCAGCAGCCAAGCCACTAGCGGGAGGGCCTCCTACGAGCAGTACTTC. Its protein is CASSQATSGRASYEQYF.